These 24 T cell receptor beta chains originate from one sample sequenced in a study of monozygotic twins with inflammatory bowel disease. TCRdb reprocessed the 5' RACE reads; each CDR3 protein has one entry and no DNA is given. The table for this sample gives 350,000 to 500,000 distinct CDR3 sequences. Sequenced material: blood. The receptors stem from a human donor with ulcerative colitis or Crohn's disease, or a healthy co-twin of an affected twin (not recorded which).

The chain links TRBV12-3 or TRBV12-4 to TRBJ1-5; absent DNA, TCRdb's TRBD1 call cannot be checked. This CDR3 is built from 14 residues. The CDR3 loop is CASSFEGAYQPQHF.

The chain employs TRBV5-4 and TRBJ2-3; no DNA is available, so the TRBD2 call from TCRdb remains unchecked. CDR3 length: 16 amino acids. Per the germline V gene, CDR1 is SGHNT and CDR2 is YYREEE (reference sequence). CDR3 sequence reads: CASSLRKLDPTNTQYF.

The gene calls are TRBV7-8 and TRBJ1-1. CDR1 is SGHVS, CDR2 FQNEAQ, per germline. This CDR3 comprises 16 residues. The CDR3 protein is CASSSNRLELRDEAFF.

V gene TRBV28 combines with J gene TRBJ2-7; TCRdb returns TRBD2, unconfirmable since there is no DNA. Germline lookup yields CDR1 MDHEN and CDR2 SYDVKM. The length of the CDR3 is 13 residues. CDR3 residues: CASSLWIEGEQYF.

V gene TRBV29-1 combines with J gene TRBJ1-1; TCRdb names TRBD1, which stays unverified in the absence of DNA. CDR1 SQVTM and CDR2 ANQGSEA come from the germline V gene. There are 12 residues in the CDR3. The CDR3 loop is CSVGGGDTEAFF.

V gene TRBV5-1 combines with J gene TRBJ2-1; TCRdb names TRBD2, which stays unverified in the absence of DNA. Looked up from germline, CDR1 is SGHRS and CDR2 is YFSETQ. CDR3 size: 14 residues. CDR3 amino acids: CASNGLAGSDEQFF.

The V and J genes are TRBV18 and TRBJ2-7; with no DNA, the TCRdb D assignment of TRBD1 cannot be verified. The CDR3 spans 13 residues. Per germline, CDR1 KGHSH and CDR2 LQKENI. CDR3 sequence: CASADRGRGEQYF.

V usage is TRBV5-1 and J usage is TRBJ2-3. CDR1 and CDR2 (germline): SGHRS, YFSETQ. The CDR3 contains 16 residues. The CDR3 here is CASSSDSAYGTDTQYF.

The chain carries TRBV18 and TRBJ2-7; TCRdb selects TRBD2, and the lack of DNA leaves this call unchecked. Germline values: CDR1 KGHSH, CDR2 LQKENI. CDR3 length: 15 residues. The CDR3 loop is CASSPGIQRDYEQYF.

V usage is TRBV12-3 or TRBV12-4 and J usage is TRBJ2-1; TCRdb's D call of TRBD2 is untestable without DNA. There are 14 residues in the CDR3. The CDR3 loop reads CASSPLRGRNEQFF.

This sequence joins TRBV18 and TRBJ2-7. The CDR3 runs 13 residues. CDR1 and CDR2 (germline): KGHSH, LQKENI. CDR3 residues: CASSSGGAYEQYF.

V and J are TRBV20-1 and TRBJ2-1; TCRdb proposes TRBD2, but this gene call is untestable without DNA. This CDR3 has 11 amino acids. The germline gives CDR1 DFQATT, CDR2 SNEGSKA (reference sequence). This CDR3 is CSAGRHNEQFF.

The V gene is TRBV20-1, the J gene TRBJ1-4; TCRdb picks TRBD1, but there is no DNA to check that call. The CDR3 sequence is 13 residues long. Germline loops: CDR1 DFQATT, CDR2 SNEGSKA (reference sequence). The CDR3: CSAQGQGTEKLFF.

J is TRBJ1-1 and V is TRBV5-1; absent DNA, TCRdb's TRBD1 call cannot be checked. Germline assignment: CDR1 SGHRS and CDR2 YFSETQ. The CDR3 has 18 residues. The CDR3: CASSLAGTGNLMNTEAFF.

The chain recombines TRBV7-3 with TRBJ2-3; there is no DNA to check the TCRdb D call of TRBD1. The CDR3 contains 16 residues. Germline CDR1 reads SGHTA; CDR2 reads FQGTGA. The CDR3 sequence is CASSLTWGRGSDTQYF.

The chain joins TRBV24-1 to TRBJ2-3. CDR3 size: 13 residues. CDR1 and CDR2 from the germline V gene are KGHDR and SFDVKD. The chain's CDR3 is CATSDRSLDTQYF.

This chain uses TRBV3-1 with TRBJ1-1; the TCRdb call, TRBD1, lacks DNA for checking. This CDR3 region has 14 residues. Germline CDR1 reads LGHDT; CDR2 reads YNNKEL (reference sequence). The CDR3 region is CASRRQTMNTEAFF. The full variable domain, with the rest looked up from reference TRBV3-1 and TRBJ1-1, is DTAVSQTPKYLVTQMGNDKSIKCEQNLGHDTMYWYKQDSKKFLKIMFSYNNKELIINETVPNRFSPKSPDKAHLNLHINSLELGDSAVYFCASRRQTMNTEAFFGQGTRLTVV.

The chain combines TRBV5-1 with TRBJ2-1; no DNA is available, so the TRBD2 call from TCRdb remains unchecked. CDR3 length: 15 residues. In germline, CDR1 is SGHRS, CDR2 YFSETQ. The CDR3 sequence: CASSPASGDYNEQFF.

J is TRBJ2-7 and V is TRBV28; the TCRdb D gene call, TRBD2, has no DNA to confirm it. CDR1 is MDHEN, CDR2 SYDVKM, per germline. The CDR3 extends over 16 amino acids. The CDR3 sequence: CASSFDLVGLSYEQYF. The whole variable domain, remainder taken from reference TRBV28 and TRBJ2-7, is DVKVTQSSRYLVKRTGEKVFLECVQDMDHENMFWYRQDPGLGLRLIYFSYDVKMKEKGDIPEGYSVSREKKERFSLILESASTNQTSMYLCASSFDLVGLSYEQYFGPGTRLTVT.

The chain carries TRBV28 and TRBJ2-7. This CDR3 has 14 residues. The germline V gene encodes CDR1 MDHEN and CDR2 SYDVKM. CDR3 protein: CASSFLGSFYEQYF.

This sequence joins TRBV20-1 and TRBJ2-1; the D gene TCRdb calls, TRBD2, cannot be checked with no DNA. This CDR3 spans 15 amino acids. Germline values: CDR1 DFQATT, CDR2 SNEGSKA (reference sequence). The CDR3 loop is CSARDRLAGYNEQFF.

V is TRBV20-1 and J is TRBJ2-3. This CDR3 has 14 residues. Germline V lookup: CDR1 DFQATT, CDR2 SNEGSKA (reference sequence). CDR3 protein: CSARSEFSTDTQYF.

The CDR3 loop reads CALEAAFSYEQYF. The chain joins TRBV7-9 to TRBJ2-7. There are 13 residues in the CDR3. Germline loops: CDR1 SEHNR, CDR2 FQNEAQ (reference sequence).

The chain uses TRBV5-5 and TRBJ1-3. CDR3 length equals 15 residues. Germline values: CDR1 SGHKS, CDR2 YYEKEE (reference sequence). CDR3 loop: CASSSGLNSGNTIYF.